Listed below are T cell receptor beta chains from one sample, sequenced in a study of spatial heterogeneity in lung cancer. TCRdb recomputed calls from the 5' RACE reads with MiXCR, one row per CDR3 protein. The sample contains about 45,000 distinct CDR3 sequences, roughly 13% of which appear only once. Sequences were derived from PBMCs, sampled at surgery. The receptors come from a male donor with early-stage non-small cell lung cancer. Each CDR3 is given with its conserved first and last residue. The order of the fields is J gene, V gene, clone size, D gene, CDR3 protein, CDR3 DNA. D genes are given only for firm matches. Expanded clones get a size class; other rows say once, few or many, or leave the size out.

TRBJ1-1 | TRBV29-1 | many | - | CSVEIGRNTEAFF | TGCAGCGTTGAGATAGGGCGAAACACTGAAGCTTTCTTT
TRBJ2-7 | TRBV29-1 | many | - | CSAGSRYEQYF | TGCAGCGCGGGATCCCGCTACGAGCAGTACTTC
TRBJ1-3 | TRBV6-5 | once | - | CASSRAGGSSRSGNTIYF | TGTGCCAGCAGCCGGGCCGGTGGGAGCTCCCGCTCCGGAAACACCATATATTTT
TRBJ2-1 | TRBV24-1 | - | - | CATSDAGPNEQFF | TGTGCCACCAGTGATGCCGGGCCCAATGAGCAGTTCTTC
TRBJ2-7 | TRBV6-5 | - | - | CASLDSSYEQYF | TGTGCCAGCCTGGACAGCTCCTACGAGCAGTACTTC
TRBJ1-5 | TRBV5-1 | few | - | CASSLSAGFNQPQHF | TGCGCCAGCAGCTTGTCGGCAGGGTTCAATCAGCCCCAGCATTTT
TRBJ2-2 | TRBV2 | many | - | CASSVNGGELFF | TGTGCCAGCAGTGTGAACGGCGGGGAGCTGTTTTTT
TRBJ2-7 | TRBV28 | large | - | CASSITRDIQDAYEQYF | TGTGCCAGCAGTATCACAAGGGACATCCAAGACGCCTACGAGCAGTACTTC
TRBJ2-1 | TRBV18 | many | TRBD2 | CASTSSGSSYNEQFF | TGTGCCAGCACTTCTAGCGGGAGCTCCTACAATGAGCAGTTCTTC
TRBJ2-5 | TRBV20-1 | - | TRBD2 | CSARDLSTSGLGWTQYF | TGCAGTGCTAGAGACCTATCGACTAGCGGGTTGGGGTGGACCCAGTACTTC
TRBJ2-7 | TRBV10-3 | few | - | CAISELEGEQYF | TGTGCCATCAGTGAACTGGAGGGTGAGCAGTACTTC
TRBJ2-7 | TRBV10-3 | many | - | CAISRDTSYEQYF | TGTGCCATCAGCCGGGACACCTCTTACGAGCAGTACTTC
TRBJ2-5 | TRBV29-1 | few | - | CSVGLGGETQYF | TGCAGCGTTGGACTAGGCGGAGAGACCCAGTACTTC
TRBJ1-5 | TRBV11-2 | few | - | CASSLNTGGNQPQHF | TGTGCCAGCAGCTTAAATACCGGCGGGAATCAGCCCCAGCATTTT
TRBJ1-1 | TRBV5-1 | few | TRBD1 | CASSTGQGRITEAFF | TGCGCCAGCAGCACCGGACAGGGAAGGATCACTGAAGCTTTCTTT
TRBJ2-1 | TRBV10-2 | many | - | CATSDRTRTSYNEQFF | TGCGCCACTTCAGACAGGACTCGAACCTCCTACAATGAGCAGTTCTTC
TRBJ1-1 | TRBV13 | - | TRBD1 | CASSLEQGALSTEAFF | TGTGCCAGCAGCTTAGAGCAGGGGGCCCTTAGCACTGAAGCTTTCTTT
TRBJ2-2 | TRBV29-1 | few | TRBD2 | CSVSHRTSGSTGELFF | TGCAGCGTTTCCCACCGCACTAGCGGGAGCACCGGGGAGCTGTTTTTT
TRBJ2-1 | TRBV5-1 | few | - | CASSLGGDNNEQFF | TGCGCCAGCAGCTTAGGGGGGGATAACAATGAGCAGTTCTTC
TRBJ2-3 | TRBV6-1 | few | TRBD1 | CASSPRTGRDTQYF | TGTGCCAGCAGCCCACGGACAGGGAGAGATACGCAGTATTTT
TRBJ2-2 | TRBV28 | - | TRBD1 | CATTKMGAGGIGELFF | TGTGCCACCACTAAAATGGGGGCAGGGGGCATCGGGGAGCTGTTTTTT
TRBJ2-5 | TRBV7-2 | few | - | CASSSPGRPETQYF | TGTGCCAGCAGTTCTCCGGGGAGACCCGAGACCCAGTACTTC
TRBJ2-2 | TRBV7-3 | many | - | CASSPGTYTGELFF | TGTGCCAGCAGCCCCGGGACATACACCGGGGAGCTGTTTTTT
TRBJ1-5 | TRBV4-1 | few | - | CASSPRQISNQPQHF | TGCGCCAGCAGTCCCCGACAGATTAGCAATCAGCCCCAGCATTTT
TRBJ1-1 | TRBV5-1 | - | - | CASSQQGGDTEAFF | TGCGCCAGCAGCCAACAGGGAGGGGACACTGAAGCTTTCTTT
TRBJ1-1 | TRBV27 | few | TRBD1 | CASSSQGATMNTEAFF | TGTGCCAGCAGTTCCCAGGGGGCCACCATGAACACTGAAGCTTTCTTT
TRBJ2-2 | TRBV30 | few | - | CAWAERLNTGELFF | TGTGCCTGGGCGGAAAGGTTGAACACCGGGGAGCTGTTTTTT
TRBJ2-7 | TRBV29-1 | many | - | CSVEETYEQYF | TGCAGCGTTGAAGAGACTTACGAGCAGTACTTC
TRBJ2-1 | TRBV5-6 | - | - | CASSPPGGTVANEQFF | TGTGCCAGCAGCCCCCCCGGAGGGACAGTTGCGAATGAGCAGTTCTTC
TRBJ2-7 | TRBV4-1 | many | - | CASSQDNTYEQYF | TGCGCCAGCAGCCAAGATAACACCTACGAGCAGTACTTC
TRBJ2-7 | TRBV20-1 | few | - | CSAGRGQLTYEQYF | TGCAGTGCTGGGCGGGGGCAACTAACCTACGAGCAGTACTTC
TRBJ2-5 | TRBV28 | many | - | CASTGYQETQYF | TGTGCCAGCACTGGGTACCAAGAGACCCAGTACTTC
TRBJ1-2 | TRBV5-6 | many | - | CASSNGGFLNYGYTF | TGTGCCAGCAGCAACGGGGGATTTCTTAACTATGGCTACACCTTC
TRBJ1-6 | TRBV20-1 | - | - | CSAQDSLGNSPLHF | TGCAGTGCTCAGGACAGCCTAGGGAATTCACCCCTCCACTTT
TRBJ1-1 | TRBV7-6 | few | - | CASSAYRGEAFF | TGTGCCAGCAGCGCTTATAGGGGCGAAGCTTTCTTT
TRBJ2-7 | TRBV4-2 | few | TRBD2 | CASSQATSGSYEQYF | TGTGCCAGCAGCCAGGCCACTAGCGGCTCCTACGAGCAGTACTTC
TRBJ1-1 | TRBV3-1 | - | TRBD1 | CASSQRDRGPEAFF | TGTGCCAGCAGCCAGCGGGACAGGGGCCCTGAAGCTTTCTTT
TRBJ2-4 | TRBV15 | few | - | CATSKRQGLADIQYF | TGTGCCACCAGCAAAAGACAGGGACTGGCAGACATTCAGTACTTC
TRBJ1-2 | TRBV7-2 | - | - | CASSSTQGYGYTF | TGTGCCAGCAGCTCTACCCAGGGGTATGGCTACACCTTC
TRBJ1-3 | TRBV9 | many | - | CASSPLGGSSGNTIYF | TGTGCCAGCAGCCCATTGGGGGGGAGCTCTGGAAACACCATATATTTT
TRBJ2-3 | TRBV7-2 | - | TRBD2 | CASSLAGFFTDTQYF | TGTGCCAGCAGTCTAGCGGGGTTCTTCACAGATACGCAGTATTTT
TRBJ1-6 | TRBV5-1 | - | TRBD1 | CASSIQGAHSPLHF | TGCGCCAGCAGCATACAGGGGGCACATTCACCCCTCCACTTT
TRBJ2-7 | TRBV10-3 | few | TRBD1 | CAITLTRDRRSYEQYF | TGTGCCATCACCCTAACAAGGGACAGGCGCAGCTACGAGCAGTACTTC
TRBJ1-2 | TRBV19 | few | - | CASSMQTIQTGSVGYTF | TGTGCCAGTAGTATGCAGACCATCCAAACAGGCTCTGTTGGCTACACCTTC